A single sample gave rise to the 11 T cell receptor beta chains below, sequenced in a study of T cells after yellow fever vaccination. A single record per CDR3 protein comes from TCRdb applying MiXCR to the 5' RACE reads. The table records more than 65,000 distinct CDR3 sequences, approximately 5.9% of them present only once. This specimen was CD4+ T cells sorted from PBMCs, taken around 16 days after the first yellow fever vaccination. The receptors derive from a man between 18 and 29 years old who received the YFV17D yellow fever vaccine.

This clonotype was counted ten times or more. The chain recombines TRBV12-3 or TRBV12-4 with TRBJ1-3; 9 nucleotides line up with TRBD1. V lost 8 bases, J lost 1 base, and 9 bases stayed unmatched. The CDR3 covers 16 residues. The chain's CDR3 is CASDLGQGRSGNTIYF. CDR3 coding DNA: TGTGCCAGCGACCTGGGACAGGGAAGGTCTGGAAACACCATATATTTT.

Written as DNA, the CDR3 is TGCAGTGCTAGAAAACCCAAGACTAGCGGGGGCCCGAACACCGGGGAGCTGTTTTTT. It yields the protein CSARKPKTSGGPNTGELFF. The chain joins TRBV20-1 to TRBJ2-2, with 12 bases aligning to TRBD2. V shed 2 bases and J 0 bases; nucleotides not matched to a gene: 10. Germline V lookup: CDR1 DFQATT, CDR2 SNEGSKA (reference sequence). The CDR3 is made up of 19 amino acids.

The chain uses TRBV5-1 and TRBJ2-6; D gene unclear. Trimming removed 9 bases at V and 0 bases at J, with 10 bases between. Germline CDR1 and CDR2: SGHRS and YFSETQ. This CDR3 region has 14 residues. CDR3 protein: CATRRDSGANVLTF. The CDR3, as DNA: TGCGCCACCAGGAGAGACTCTGGGGCCAACGTCCTGACTTTC.

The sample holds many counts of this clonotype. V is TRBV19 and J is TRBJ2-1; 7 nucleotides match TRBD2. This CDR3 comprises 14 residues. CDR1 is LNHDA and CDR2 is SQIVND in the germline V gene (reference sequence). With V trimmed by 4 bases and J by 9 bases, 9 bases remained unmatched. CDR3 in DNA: TGTGCCAGTAGTAGCGGGGGAACGGTTATTGAGCAGTTCTTC. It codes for CASSSGGTVIEQFF.

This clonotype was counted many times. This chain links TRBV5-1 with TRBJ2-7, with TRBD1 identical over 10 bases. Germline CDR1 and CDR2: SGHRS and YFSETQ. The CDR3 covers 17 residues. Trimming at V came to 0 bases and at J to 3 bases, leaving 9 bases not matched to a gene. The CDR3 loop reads CASSLAGGTGAIYEQYF. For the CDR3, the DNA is TGCGCCAGCAGCTTGGCCGGGGGGACAGGGGCAATCTACGAGCAGTACTTC.

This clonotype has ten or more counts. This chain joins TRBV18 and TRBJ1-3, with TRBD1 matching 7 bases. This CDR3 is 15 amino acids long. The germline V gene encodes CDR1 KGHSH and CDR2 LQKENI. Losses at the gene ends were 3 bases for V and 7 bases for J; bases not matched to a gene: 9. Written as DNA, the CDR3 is TGTGCCAGCTCACCGAACCCGACAGGGCGCAACACCATATATTTT. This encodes CASSPNPTGRNTIYF.

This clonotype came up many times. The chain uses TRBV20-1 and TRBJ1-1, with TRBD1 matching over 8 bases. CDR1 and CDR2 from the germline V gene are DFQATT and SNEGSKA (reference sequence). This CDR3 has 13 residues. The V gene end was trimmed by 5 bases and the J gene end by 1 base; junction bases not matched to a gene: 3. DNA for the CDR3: TGCAGTGCTTGGACAGGGTGGAACACTGAAGCTTTCTTT. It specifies CSAWTGWNTEAFF.

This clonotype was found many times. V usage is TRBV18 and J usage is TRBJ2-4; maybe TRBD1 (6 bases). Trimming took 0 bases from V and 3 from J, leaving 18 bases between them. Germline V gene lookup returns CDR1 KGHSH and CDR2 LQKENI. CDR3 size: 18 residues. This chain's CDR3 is CASSPPEWQGLGKNIQYF. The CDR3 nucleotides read TGTGCCAGCTCACCACCGGAGTGGCAGGGGTTAGGCAAAAACATTCAGTACTTC.

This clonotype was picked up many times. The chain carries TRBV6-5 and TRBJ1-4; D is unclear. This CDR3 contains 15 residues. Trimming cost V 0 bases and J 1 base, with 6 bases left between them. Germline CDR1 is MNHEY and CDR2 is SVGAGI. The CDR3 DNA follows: TGTGCCAGCAGTTACTCGGTGGGAACTAATGAAAAACTGTTTTTT. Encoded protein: CASSYSVGTNEKLFF.

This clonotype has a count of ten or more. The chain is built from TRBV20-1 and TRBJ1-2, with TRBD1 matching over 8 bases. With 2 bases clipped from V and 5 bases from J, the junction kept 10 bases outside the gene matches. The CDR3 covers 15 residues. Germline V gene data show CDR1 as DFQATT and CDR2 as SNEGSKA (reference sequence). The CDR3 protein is CSARSTGTGFYGYTF. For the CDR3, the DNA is TGCAGTGCTAGATCCACCGGGACAGGATTTTATGGCTACACCTTC.

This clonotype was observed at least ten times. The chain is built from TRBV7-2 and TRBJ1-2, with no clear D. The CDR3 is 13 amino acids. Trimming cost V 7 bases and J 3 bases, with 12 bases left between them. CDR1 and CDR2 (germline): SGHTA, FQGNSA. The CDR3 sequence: CASTDDGDYGYTF. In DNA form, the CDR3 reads TGTGCCAGCACCGACGACGGCGACTATGGCTACACCTTC. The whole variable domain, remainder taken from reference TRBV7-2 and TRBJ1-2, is GAGVSQSPSNKVTEKGKDVELRCDPISGHTALYWYRQSLGQGLEFLIYFQGNSAPDKSGLPSDRFSAERTGGSVSTLTIQRTQQEDSAVYLCASTDDGDYGYTFGSGTRLTVV.